Listed below are T cell receptor beta chains from one sample, sequenced in a study of OX40 agonist ivuxolimab in advanced cancers. TCRdb's table, derived via immunoSEQ multiplex PCR, lists solely in-frame clones and lacks some. The table includes roughly 92,000 clones, under 95% detected once. Sequencing used CD4+ or CD8+ T cells sorted from blood, obtained in a trial of the OX40 agonist ivuxolimab. Receptors were obtained from an adult with an advanced solid tumor such as melanoma, head and neck, liver or kidney cancer. Each CDR3 is given without its conserved first and last residue. Each record gives: V gene, clone size, CDR3 protein. Part of the rows lack a size; the others show once, few, many or a class for expanded clones.

>TRBV11-2|NA
ASSLEGSSYNEQF
>TRBV9|NA
ASSPSSGRADEQF
>TRBV29-1|NA
SVVDRVGGELF
>TRBV28|NA
ASRGLAGYNEQF
>TRBV6-9|NA
ASSYSGGGEPGGETQY
>TRBV5-1|NA
ASTPGGVLRGNTEAF
>TRBV7-8|NA
ASSLAFPSEQPQH
>TRBV27|once
ASSYKWESYEQY
>TRBV7-9|NA
ASSQHLGQGSYEQY
>TRBV28|few
ASTNRHYGYT
>TRBV9|NA
ASSTGIDEQF
>TRBV30|few
AWSADTAHNQPQH
>TRBV5-1|NA
ASSAGGGNQPQH
>TRBV4-1|NA
ASSGARGANYEQY
>TRBV29-1|NA
SVEERGDPPSGANVLT
>TRBV30|NA
AWSVSAGHTYEQY
>TRBV19|NA
ASQPGLAYYNEQF
>TRBV7-7|NA
ASSLGPAGELF
>TRBV4-1|NA
ASSQAYNEQF
>TRBV11-2|NA
ASSLARTGGYEQY
>TRBV15|NA
ATSNAGRESGNEQF
>TRBV6-1|NA
ASRSSGKGEQY
>TRBV25-1|NA
ASSESLTAQDSYNEQF
>TRBV27|once
ASSRDGSNQPQH
>TRBV19|few
ASSVVWEETQY
>TRBV19|NA
ASSIDTGYYGYT
>TRBV9|NA
ASSVGLAGYEQY
>TRBV28|NA
ASGGQHTEAF
>TRBV19|NA
ASSIGGLARIYEQY
>TRBV18|NA
ASSPGGGYNEQF
>TRBV2|NA
ASRGWAYSYEQY
>TRBV13|NA
ASSDSYEQY
>TRBV7-2|NA
ASSLTVGGAGNTIY
>TRBV19|NA
ASSDREFTEAF
>TRBV10-3|few
AISDLGGEGQPQH
>TRBV11-1|NA
ASSLALSGMNTEAF
>TRBV7-3|NA
ASSLNPAGGFYNEQF
>TRBV9|once
ASSATGGNTGELF
>TRBV30|NA
AWGLPEAF
>TRBV7-2|NA
ASSFDRGNYEQY
>TRBV19|NA
ASSIAGSSYEQY
>TRBV6-5|NA
ASSYDASGTDTQY
>TRBV5-4|once
ASSFRPDQPQH
>TRBV27|NA
ASRGQGADEQY
>TRBV6-4|NA
ASSDSGTSGTDTQY
>TRBV9|NA
ASSVRREGHTDTQY
>TRBV9|NA
ASSLSSGQGTEAF
>TRBV5-1|NA
ASSLGLSNEQF
>TRBV5-1|once
ASSLGRTGTYEQY
>TRBV15|once
ATSRGPGGTEAF
>TRBV5-1|NA
ASSSRLDAGNTQY
>TRBV19|NA
ASSRILQAGRQETQY
>TRBV5-1|NA
ASSLEGWSTEAF
>TRBV11-2|NA
ASSLREASEKLF
>TRBV30|NA
AWSGGRQGRTEAF
>TRBV9|NA
ASSLEGATEAF
>TRBV5-4|NA
ASSLANTDTQY
>TRBV6-5|NA
ASSPGQANEQF
>TRBV14|few
ASSQAQVTEAF